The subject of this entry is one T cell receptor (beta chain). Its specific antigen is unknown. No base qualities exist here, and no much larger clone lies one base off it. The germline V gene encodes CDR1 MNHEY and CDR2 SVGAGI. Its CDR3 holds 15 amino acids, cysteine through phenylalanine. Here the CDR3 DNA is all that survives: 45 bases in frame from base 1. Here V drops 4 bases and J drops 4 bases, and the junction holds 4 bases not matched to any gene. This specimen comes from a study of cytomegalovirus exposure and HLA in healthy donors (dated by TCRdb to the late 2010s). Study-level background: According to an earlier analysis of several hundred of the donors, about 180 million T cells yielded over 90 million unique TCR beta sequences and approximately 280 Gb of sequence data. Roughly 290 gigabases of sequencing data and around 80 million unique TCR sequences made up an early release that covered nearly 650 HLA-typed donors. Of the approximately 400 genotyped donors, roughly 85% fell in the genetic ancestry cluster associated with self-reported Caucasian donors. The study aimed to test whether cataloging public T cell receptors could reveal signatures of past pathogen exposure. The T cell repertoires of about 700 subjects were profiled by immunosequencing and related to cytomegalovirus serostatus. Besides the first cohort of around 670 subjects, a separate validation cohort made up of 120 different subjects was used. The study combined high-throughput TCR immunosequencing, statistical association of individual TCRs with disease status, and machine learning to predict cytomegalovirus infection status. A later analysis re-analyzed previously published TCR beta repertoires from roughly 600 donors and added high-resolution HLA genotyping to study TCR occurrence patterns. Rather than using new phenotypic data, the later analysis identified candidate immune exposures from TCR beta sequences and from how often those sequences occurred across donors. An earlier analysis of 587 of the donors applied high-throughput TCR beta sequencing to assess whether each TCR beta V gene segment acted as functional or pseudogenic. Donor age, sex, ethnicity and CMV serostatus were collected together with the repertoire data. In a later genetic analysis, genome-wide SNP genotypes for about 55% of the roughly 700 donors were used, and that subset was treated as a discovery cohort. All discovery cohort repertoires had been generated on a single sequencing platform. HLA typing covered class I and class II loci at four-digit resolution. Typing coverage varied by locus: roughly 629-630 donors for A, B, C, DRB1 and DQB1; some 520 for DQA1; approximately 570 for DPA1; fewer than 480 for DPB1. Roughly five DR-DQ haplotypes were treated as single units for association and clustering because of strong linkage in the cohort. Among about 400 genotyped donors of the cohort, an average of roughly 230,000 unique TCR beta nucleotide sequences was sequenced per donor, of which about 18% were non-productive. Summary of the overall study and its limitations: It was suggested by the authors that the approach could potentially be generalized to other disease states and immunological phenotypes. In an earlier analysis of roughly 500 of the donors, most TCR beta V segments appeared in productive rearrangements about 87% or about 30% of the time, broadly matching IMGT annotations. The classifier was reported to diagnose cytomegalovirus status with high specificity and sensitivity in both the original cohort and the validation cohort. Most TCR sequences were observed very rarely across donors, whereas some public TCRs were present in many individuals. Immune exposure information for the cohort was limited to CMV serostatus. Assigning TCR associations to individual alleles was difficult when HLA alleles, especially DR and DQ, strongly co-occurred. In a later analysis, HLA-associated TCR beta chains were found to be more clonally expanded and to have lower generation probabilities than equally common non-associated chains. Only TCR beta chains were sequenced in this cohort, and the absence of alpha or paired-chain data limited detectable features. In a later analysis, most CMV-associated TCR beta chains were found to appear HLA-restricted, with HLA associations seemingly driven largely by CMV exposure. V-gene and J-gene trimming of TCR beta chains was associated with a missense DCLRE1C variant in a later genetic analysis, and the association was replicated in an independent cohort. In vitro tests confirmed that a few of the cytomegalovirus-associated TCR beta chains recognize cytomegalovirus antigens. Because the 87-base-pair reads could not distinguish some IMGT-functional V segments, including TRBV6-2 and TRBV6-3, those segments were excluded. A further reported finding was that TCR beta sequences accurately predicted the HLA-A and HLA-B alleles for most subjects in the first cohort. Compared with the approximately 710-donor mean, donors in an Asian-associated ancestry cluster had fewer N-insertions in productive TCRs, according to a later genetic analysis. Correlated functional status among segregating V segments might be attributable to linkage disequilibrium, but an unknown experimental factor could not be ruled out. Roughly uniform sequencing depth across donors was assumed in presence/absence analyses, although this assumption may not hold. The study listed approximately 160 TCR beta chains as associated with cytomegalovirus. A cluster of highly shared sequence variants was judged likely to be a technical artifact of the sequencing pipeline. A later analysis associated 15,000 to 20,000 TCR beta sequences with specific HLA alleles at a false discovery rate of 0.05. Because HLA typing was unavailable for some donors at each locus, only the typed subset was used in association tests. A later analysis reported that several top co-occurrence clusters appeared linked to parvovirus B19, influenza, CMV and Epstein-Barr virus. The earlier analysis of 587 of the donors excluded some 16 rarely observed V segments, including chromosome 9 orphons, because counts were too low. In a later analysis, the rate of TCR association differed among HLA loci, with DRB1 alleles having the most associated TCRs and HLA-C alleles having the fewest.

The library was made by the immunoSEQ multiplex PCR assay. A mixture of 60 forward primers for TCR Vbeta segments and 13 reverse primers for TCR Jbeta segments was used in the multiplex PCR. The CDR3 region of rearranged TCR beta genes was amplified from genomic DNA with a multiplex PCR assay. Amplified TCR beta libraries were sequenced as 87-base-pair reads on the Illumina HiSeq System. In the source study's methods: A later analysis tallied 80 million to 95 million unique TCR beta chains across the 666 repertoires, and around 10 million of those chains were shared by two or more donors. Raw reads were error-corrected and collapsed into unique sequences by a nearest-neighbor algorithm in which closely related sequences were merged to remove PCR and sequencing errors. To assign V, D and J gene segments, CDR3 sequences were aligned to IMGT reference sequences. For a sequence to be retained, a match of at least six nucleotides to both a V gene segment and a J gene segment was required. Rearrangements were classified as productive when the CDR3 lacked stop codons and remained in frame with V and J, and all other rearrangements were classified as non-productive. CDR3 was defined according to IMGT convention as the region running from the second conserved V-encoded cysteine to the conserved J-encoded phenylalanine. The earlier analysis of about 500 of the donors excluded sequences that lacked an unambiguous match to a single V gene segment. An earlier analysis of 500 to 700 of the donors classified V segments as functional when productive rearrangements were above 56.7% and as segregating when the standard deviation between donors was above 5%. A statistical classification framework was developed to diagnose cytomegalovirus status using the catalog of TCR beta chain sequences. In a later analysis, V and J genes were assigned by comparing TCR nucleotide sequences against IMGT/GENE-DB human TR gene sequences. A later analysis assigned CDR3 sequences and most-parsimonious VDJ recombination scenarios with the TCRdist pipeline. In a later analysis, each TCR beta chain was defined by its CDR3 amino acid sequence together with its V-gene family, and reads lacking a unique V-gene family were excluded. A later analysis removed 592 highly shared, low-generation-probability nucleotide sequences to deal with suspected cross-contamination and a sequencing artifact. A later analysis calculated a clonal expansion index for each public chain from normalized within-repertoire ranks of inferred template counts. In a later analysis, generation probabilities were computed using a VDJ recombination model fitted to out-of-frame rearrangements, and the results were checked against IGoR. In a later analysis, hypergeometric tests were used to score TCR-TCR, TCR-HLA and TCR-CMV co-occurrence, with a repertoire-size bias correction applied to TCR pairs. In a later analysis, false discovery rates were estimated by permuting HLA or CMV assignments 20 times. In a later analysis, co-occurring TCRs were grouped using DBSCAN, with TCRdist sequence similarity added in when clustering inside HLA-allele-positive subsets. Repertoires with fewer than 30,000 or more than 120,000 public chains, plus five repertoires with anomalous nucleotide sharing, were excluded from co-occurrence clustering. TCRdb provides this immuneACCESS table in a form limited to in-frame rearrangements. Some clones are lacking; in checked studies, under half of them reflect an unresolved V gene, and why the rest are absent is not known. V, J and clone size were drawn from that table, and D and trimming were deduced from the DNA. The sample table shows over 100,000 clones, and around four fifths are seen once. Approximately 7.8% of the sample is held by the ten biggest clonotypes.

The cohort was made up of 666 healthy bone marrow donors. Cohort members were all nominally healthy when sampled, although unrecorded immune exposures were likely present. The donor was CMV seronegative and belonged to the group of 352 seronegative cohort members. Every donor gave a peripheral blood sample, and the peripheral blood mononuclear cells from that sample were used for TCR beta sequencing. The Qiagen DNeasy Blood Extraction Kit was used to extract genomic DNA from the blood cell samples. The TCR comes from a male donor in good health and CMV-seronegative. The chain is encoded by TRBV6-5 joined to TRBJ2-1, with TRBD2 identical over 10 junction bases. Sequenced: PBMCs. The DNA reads TGTGCCAGCAGTTTCGCTAGCGGGAGATACAATGAGCAGTTCTTC. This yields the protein CASSFASGRYNEQFF.